This T cell receptor (beta chain) came from a study of T cells in Graves' hyperthyroidism and ophthalmopathy. Study observations and caveats: The authors' 13 V-J model separated ophthalmopathy from stable hyperthyroidism.

CDR3 length equals 14 residues. From germline, CDR1 is GTSNPN and CDR2 SVGIG (reference sequence). J lost 3 bases, V lost 2 bases, and 3 bases had no gene match. RNA transcripts were the template for amplifying TCR beta CDR3 regions. Carried out on the TCR CDR3, a first-round RT-PCR used the HTBI primer set. TCRdb used MiXCR to reprocess the multiplex PCR reads, holding one entry per CDR3 protein. Of 200,000 to 250,000 distinct CDR3 sequences listed, roughly 18% are singletons. Not enrolled were patients with uncontrolled infection, other autoimmune disease, pregnancy or lactation. This clonotype appeared many times. The antigen is undetermined.

This sequence was found in a man aged 40-55 years with Graves' hyperthyroidism. Sequenced material: blood. The chain combines TRBV30 with TRBJ2-7; 11 positions agree with TRBD1. This chain's CDR3 is CAWSTGTGGYEQYF. CDR3 nucleotide sequence: TGTGCCTGGAGTACCGGGACAGGGGGCTACGAGCAGTACTTC.